This TCR beta chain was identified during a study of cytomegalovirus exposure and HLA in healthy donors. This clone was observed once. Its specificity is not known. Its ends do not fully match the called genes, so a read error is possible. The donors were in the roughly 130-subject validation cohort, distinct from the approximately 700-subject first cohort. CDR3 size: 15 residues. Germline V gene data show CDR1 as MNHEY and CDR2 as SVGAGI. Overall study findings and caveats: Many donors carried some public TCRs, although rarity characterized most TCR sequences. The authors enumerated 180 or so TCR beta chains as linked to cytomegalovirus.

TCRdb's table, derived via immunoSEQ multiplex PCR, lists solely in-frame clones and lacks some. Among more than 70,000 clones, roughly 95% were seen once, and the ten largest hold about 1.5%. J is TRBJ2-7 and V is TRBV6-5; the match to TRBD1 covers 12 bases. The receptor was derived from a man younger than 35 in good health and CMV-seropositive. The source material was PBMCs. CDR3 amino acids: CASSDSGTGGDEQYF. The CDR3 nucleotides read TGTGCCAGCAGTGACTCCGGGACAGGGGGCGACGAGCAGTACTTC.